This is a list of T cell receptor beta chains from one sample in a study of blood T cell repertoires in COVID-19. This table comes from immunoSEQ multiplex PCR, and its TCRdb copy is limited to in-frame clones, with some not included. Seen here are 350,000 to 550,000 clones, 75% to 90% observed once, and the top ten hold around 1.1%. The specimen sequenced was PBMCs or T cells enriched from blood (not recorded which). All receptors come from a young man who had recovered from COVID-19. Both conserved end residues are part of each CDR3. The D gene is left open where the match is weak. Not all rows give a size; the values are once, few, many and, for expanded clones, a class.

V gene,J gene,D gene,clone size,CDR3 DNA,CDR3 protein
TRBV5-8,TRBJ1-5,.,.,TGTGCCAGCAGGACTCCCGGGGATAGCAATCAGCCCCAGCATTTT,CASRTPGDSNQPQHF
TRBV19,TRBJ1-2,TRBD1,.,TGTGCCAGTAGTATAACAGGGGCGGACTATGGCTACACCTTC,CASSITGADYGYTF
TRBV21-1,TRBJ2-7,.,.,TGTGCCAGCATCCAGGGTTCCTACGAGCAGTACTTC,CASIQGSYEQYF
TRBV6-1,TRBJ2-1,TRBD2,.,TGTGCCAGCAGTGAATTAGCGGGGGATGTCTACAATGAGCAGTTCTTC,CASSELAGDVYNEQFF
TRBV5-1,TRBJ2-7,TRBD2,.,TGCGCCAGCAGCTTGGTTCCAGCGGGAGACTCCTACGAGCAGTACTTC,CASSLVPAGDSYEQYF
TRBV18,TRBJ2-7,TRBD2,.,TGTGCCAGCTCAAAACCCGGACTAGCGGGAGCTCACGAGCAGTACTTC,CASSKPGLAGAHEQYF
TRBV27,TRBJ2-7,TRBD1,.,TGTGCCAGCAGTTTAGACAGGGGCCCCGTTTACGAGCAGTACTTC,CASSLDRGPVYEQYF
TRBV24-1,TRBJ1-4,TRBD1,.,TGTGCCACCAGTGACGCCGGGACAGGGAATGAAAAACTGTTTTTT,CATSDAGTGNEKLFF
TRBV28,TRBJ1-4,TRBD1,.,TGTGCCAGCTCAGGGGGCGCCGAGGAAAAACTGTTTTTT,CASSGGAEEKLFF
TRBV3-1/TRBV3-2,TRBJ1-1,.,.,TGTGCCAGCAGCCAAGGACCCCCAGGGCAGACTGAAGCTTTCTTT,CASSQGPPGQTEAFF
TRBV19,TRBJ2-1,TRBD2,.,TGTGCCAGTGGGACTAGCGGGAGTTCCTACAATGAGCAGTTCTTC,CASGTSGSSYNEQFF
TRBV28,TRBJ1-5,TRBD1,.,TGTGCCAGCAGTTTATGGGACAGGGGTCAGCCCCAGCATTTT,CASSLWDRGQPQHF
TRBV19,TRBJ1-5,TRBD1,.,TGTGCCAGTAGTGTCTGGACAGGGGGCGCAAAAAGGGGCAATCAGCCCCAGCATTTT,CASSVWTGGAKRGNQPQHF
TRBV30,TRBJ2-1,TRBD1,.,TGTGCCTGGAGTGTAGTCGGGACAGGGCGGAATGAGCAGTTCTTC,CAWSVVGTGRNEQFF
TRBV2,TRBJ1-5,.,.,TGTGCCAGCAGTGTCGGGCAGGGGAATCAGCCCCAGCATTTT,CASSVGQGNQPQHF
TRBV5-1,TRBJ1-1,.,.,TGCGCCAGCAGCTTGGTCAGCGAGACTCTCTGGTTT,CASSLVSETLWF
TRBV29-1,TRBJ2-7,.,.,TGCAGCATTTCGACAGAATCCTCCTACGAGCAGTACTTC,CSISTESSYEQYF
TRBV30,TRBJ1-1,.,.,TGTGCCTGGAGTTTCTCAGAGGGAACTGAAGCTTTCTTT,CAWSFSEGTEAFF
TRBV28,TRBJ1-1,.,.,TGTGCCAGCAGCGAGGACAAGAACACTGAAGCTTTCTTT,CASSEDKNTEAFF
TRBV4-1,TRBJ2-1,TRBD2,.,TGCGCCAGCAGCCAAATCGGGAGGGCTGGCTATAATGAGCAGTTCTTC,CASSQIGRAGYNEQFF
TRBV7-8,TRBJ1-5,.,.,TGTGCCAGCAGCTTCAGACAGGTCAATCAGCCCCAGCATTTT,CASSFRQVNQPQHF
TRBV28,TRBJ2-1,.,.,TGTGGGACAGAAGTCTACAATGAGCAGTTCTTC,CGTEVYNEQFF
TRBV4-1,TRBJ2-1,TRBD1,.,TGCGCCAGCAGCCGAGGACAGGGGTATCTCAATGAGCAGTTCTTC,CASSRGQGYLNEQFF
TRBV27,TRBJ1-3,.,.,TGTGCCAGCAGTTTATCAGGGGGTAACACCATATATTTT,CASSLSGGNTIYF
TRBV7-9,TRBJ2-2,TRBD2,.,TGTGCCAGCAGCTCCCCCCAGTTAGCGGGATATGGGGAGCTGTTTTTT,CASSSPQLAGYGELFF
TRBV27,TRBJ2-7,.,.,TGTGCCAGGAAGCATTCCTTCTACGAGCAGTACTTC,CARKHSFYEQYF
TRBV6-1,TRBJ1-2,TRBD1,.,TGTGCCAGCAGTGAGCCGGGACAGGGGAGAGAGGGGGACACCTTC,CASSEPGQGREGDTF
TRBV30,TRBJ1-3,.,.,TGTGCCTGGATGGACAGTGGAAACACCATATATTTT,CAWMDSGNTIYF
TRBV28,TRBJ1-2,.,.,TGTGCCAGCAGCGACAGTTTATATGGCTACACCTTC,CASSDSLYGYTF
TRBV28,TRBJ1-2,TRBD1,.,TGTGCCAGCGGCCTTCTCGACAGGGGTAACTATGGCTACACCTTC,CASGLLDRGNYGYTF
TRBV24-1,TRBJ1-2,TRBD1,.,TGTGCCACCAGTGAAAGCCGGACAGGGGGCCACTATGGCTACACCTTC,CATSESRTGGHYGYTF
TRBV6-1,TRBJ2-3,.,.,TGTGCCAGCAGTGAGTCATCCAGGGCAGATACGCAGTATTTT,CASSESSRADTQYF
TRBV12-5,TRBJ1-5,TRBD1,once,TGTGCTAGTGGTGCTCGCCGGGACAGGGTTGATCAGCCCCAGCATTTT,CASGARRDRVDQPQHF
TRBV7-9,TRBJ1-6,.,.,TGTGCCAGCAGCTTAGCGCCGGGGACTCCCCATTCACCCCTCCACTTT,CASSLAPGTPHSPLHF
TRBV18,TRBJ1-1,TRBD1,.,TGTGCCAGCTCACCGCGAACAGGGGCCACTGAAGCTTTCTTT,CASSPRTGATEAFF
TRBV10-1,TRBJ2-1,TRBD2,.,TGCGCCAGCAGTGGGTCGACTAGCGGGGCGTCCAATGAGCAGTTCTTC,CASSGSTSGASNEQFF
TRBV5-1,TRBJ2-2,TRBD1,.,TGCGCCAGCAGCCGAGGGACAGAAAACACCGGGGAGCTGTTTTTT,CASSRGTENTGELFF
TRBV30,TRBJ1-5,TRBD1,.,TGTGCCTGGGGATCCCGGGACAGGGAAGTCCAGCCCCAGCATTTT,CAWGSRDREVQPQHF
TRBV13,TRBJ1-2,.,.,TGTGCCAGCAGCAATCCAGGGGTATTACGCTACACCTTC,CASSNPGVLRYTF